One TCR beta chain is described in this entry. This clonotype was seen a few times. What antigen it recognizes has not been identified. Base qualities are not provided; no much larger clone lies one nucleotide away. These data are taken from a study of T-cell reconstitution after alpha-beta-depleted transplantation in children listed by TCRdb under 2016. In the study overall: T-cell immune reconstitution after TCRalphabeta/CD19-depleted allogeneic hematopoietic cell transplantation in children was quantitatively tracked in the study by means of TCR repertoire profiling. The investigation overall reported the following: Hyperexpanded clone frequencies declined over subsequent months; after one year, T-cell counts and TCRbeta diversity were mostly attributed to newly produced T cells. Apparently early alphabetaT-cell count recovery about two months after transplant reportedly relied on only several hundred rapidly expanded clones derived from non-depleted graft cells. In some patients, high TCRbeta diversity at day 60 was attributed to recipient T cells and intrathymic progenitors that had survived conditioning.

This specimen's treatment or condition label, interpreted: allogeneic hematopoietic cell transplantation with graft depleted of TCRalphabeta T cells and CD19 B cells. The transplant recipients were children given TCRalphabeta/CD19-depleted allogeneic hematopoietic cell grafts. Library prep was done by PCR. TCRdb lists the instrument as Illumina HiSeq 2500. To normalize quantification of the TCRbeta repertoire, the TCR libraries were built with molecular barcoding that relied on unique molecular identifiers. The public reads were reprocessed in TCRdb via fastp at Q25 and MiXCR, keeping in-frame beta chains. Rows with one shared CDR3 protein collapse into an entry with the most common genes and DNA. The sample records around 490,000 distinct CDR3 sequences, about an eighth of which are singletons. The leading ten clones occupy around 15% of the sample. Counted from cysteine to phenylalanine, this CDR3 has 15 amino acids. Just CDR3 DNA is preserved here, 45 bases in frame from base 1. The V end loses 0 bases and the J end loses 4 bases, and a stretch of 12 bases separates them. CDR1 and CDR2 are read off the germline V gene as SGHTA and FQGNSA.

The V gene is TRBV7-2 and the J gene is TRBJ1-2, with TRBD1 tentatively as D gene (5 bases match). This TCR was sampled from a female patient aged 2-9 years who had a stem cell transplant for aplastic anemia, so the T cells may come from the graft donor. Sequences were derived from PBMCs, mostly from graft donor cells, sampled 180 days after TCRalphabeta/CD19-depleted stem cell transplant. The CDR3 region: CASSLATAGTYGYTF. The sequenced DNA: TGTGCCAGCAGCTTAGCCACAGCGGGGACCTATGGCTACACCTTC. The variable domain in full, with residues beyond the CDR3 obtained from the reference TRBV7-2 and TRBJ1-2 genes, is GAGVSQSPSNKVTEKGKDVELRCDPISGHTALYWYRQSLGQGLEFLIYFQGNSAPDKSGLPSDRFSAERTGGSVSTLTIQRTQQEDSAVYLCASSLATAGTYGYTFGSGTRLTVV.